Below are 20 T cell receptor beta chains sequenced from a single sample in a study of blood T cell repertoires in COVID-19. The method was immunoSEQ multiplex PCR; TCRdb's version includes in-frame clones alone and lacks a portion of them. The sample yields 300,000 to 500,000 clones, over 75% seen once. Sequencing used PBMCs or T cells enriched from blood (not recorded which). Every receptor here comes from a woman aged 40 to 55 with acute COVID-19.

The chain recombines TRBV4-1 with TRBJ2-5, with D hard to call. CDR3 length: 13 amino acids. CDR1 is MGHRA and CDR2 is YSYEKL in the germline V gene. Trimming left V 1 base short and J 3 bases short, with 6 bases between. CDR3 nucleotide sequence: TGCGCCAGCAGCCAAGTAGAAGAAGAGACCCAGTACTTC. Its translation: CASSQVEEETQYF.

The V call is TRBV5-4, the J call TRBJ1-6; D is undetermined. The germline CDR1 and CDR2 sequences are SGHNT and YYREEE (reference sequence). There are 15 residues in the CDR3. The ends were cut back, 0 bases at V and 7 bases at J, with 11 bases in the middle. CDR3 in DNA: TGTGCCAGCAGCTTGGATTCGGGTAACAATTCACCCCTCCACTTT. This codes for CASSLDSGNNSPLHF. Full variable domain (outside the CDR3, taken from reference TRBV5-4 and TRBJ1-6): ETGVTQSPTHLIKTRGQQVTLRCSSQSGHNTVSWYQQALGQGPQFIFQYYREEENGRGNFPPRFSGLQFPNYSSELNVNALELDDSALYLCASSLDSGNNSPLHFGNGTRLTVT.

This clone was recorded many times. Other DNA sequences in this specimen translate into the identical CDR3. This chain joins TRBV27 and TRBJ1-6, with no clear D. V was shortened by 3 bases and J by 0 bases, with 9 bases between the two germline ends. There are 16 residues in the CDR3. Germline loops: CDR1 MNHEY, CDR2 SMNVEV (reference sequence). The CDR3 here is CASSFGGGSYNSPLHF. The CDR3 bases are TGTGCCAGCAGTTTTGGAGGAGGCTCCTATAATTCACCCCTCCACTTT.

This chain links TRBV30 with TRBJ2-3; 10 bases are shared with TRBD2. This CDR3 spans 16 amino acids. Trimming at V came to 1 base and at J to 3 bases, leaving 7 bases not matched to a gene. The germline gives CDR1 GTSNPN, CDR2 SVGIG (reference sequence). Here the CDR3 DNA reads TGTGCCTGGAGTGGCGGAGCGGGGGGGTCTACAGATACGCAGTATTTT. This encodes CAWSGGAGGSTDTQYF.

The sample holds one count of this clone. The chain uses TRBV5-1 and TRBJ1-5, with TRBD1 identical over 8 bases. V shed 4 bases and J 3 bases; nucleotides not matched to a gene: 12. Per germline, CDR1 SGHRS and CDR2 YFSETQ. This CDR3 is 17 amino acids long. Here the CDR3 reads CASSISPTGESNQPQHF. In nucleotides, the CDR3 is TGCGCCAGCAGCATATCCCCGACAGGGGAGTCCAATCAGCCCCAGCATTTT. The variable domain in full, completed from reference TRBV5-1 and TRBJ1-5, reads KAGVTQTPRYLIKTRGQQVTLSCSPISGHRSVSWYQQTPGQGLQFLFEYFSETQRNKGNFPGRFSGRQFSNSRSEMNVSTLELGDSALYLCASSISPTGESNQPQHFGDGTRLSIL.

The chain recombines TRBV4-1 with TRBJ2-7; no definite D call. Trimming took off 0 bases at V and 0 bases at J, with 9 bases between the two ends. Per the germline V gene, CDR1 is MGHRA and CDR2 is YSYEKL. CDR3 size: 15 residues. CDR3 sequence (DNA): TGCGCCAGCAGCCAAGAAGATACTGACTCCTACGAGCAGTACTTC. Its protein product is CASSQEDTDSYEQYF.

The rearrangement joins TRBV5-1 to TRBJ2-7; 9 bases map to TRBD2. The trim removed 6 bases at V and 5 bases at J, leaving 3 bases unmatched. Germline-derived CDR1 and CDR2 are SGHRS and YFSETQ. The CDR3 extends over 12 amino acids. Here the CDR3 DNA reads TGCGCCAGCACTAGCGGGGTGGACGAGCAGTACTTC. This translates into CASTSGVDEQYF. Together with reference TRBV5-1 and TRBJ2-7, the CDR3 gives the full variable domain: KAGVTQTPRYLIKTRGQQVTLSCSPISGHRSVSWYQQTPGQGLQFLFEYFSETQRNKGNFPGRFSGRQFSNSRSEMNVSTLELGDSALYLCASTSGVDEQYFGPGTRLTVT.

V gene TRBV18 combines with J gene TRBJ2-7, with 12 bases that match TRBD2. This CDR3 comprises 13 residues. Germline trimming cut 3 bases from V and 7 bases from J; bases unmatched to any gene: 1. Germline CDR1 is KGHSH and CDR2 is LQKENI. The CDR3 region has the DNA TGTGCCAGCTCACCTCTAGCGGGGGGGGAGCAGTACTTC. Its protein is CASSPLAGGEQYF. The full variable domain, completed using reference TRBV18 and TRBJ2-7, is NAGVMQNPRHLVRRRGQEARLRCSPMKGHSHVYWYRQLPEEGLKFMVYLQKENIIDESGMPKERFSAEFPKEGPSILRIQQVVRGDSAAYFCASSPLAGGEQYFGPGTRLTVT.

This chain links TRBV5-1 with TRBJ1-2, with 8 bases matching TRBD1. This CDR3 contains 17 residues. The ends lost 1 base at V and 4 bases at J; junction bases unmatched: 12. Germline CDR1 and CDR2: SGHRS and YFSETQ. The CDR3 DNA sequence: TGCGCCAGCAGCTTGAGGGCTCTACAGGGGGACCCCTATGGCTACACCTTC. It is translated as CASSLRALQGDPYGYTF.

The V and J genes are TRBV29-1 and TRBJ1-2; TRBD1 is a possible D gene (6 bases). Germline lookup yields CDR1 SQVTM and CDR2 ANQGSEA. V gave up 4 bases and J gave up 3 bases, with 12 bases separating them. The CDR3 contains 13 residues. The CDR3 DNA sequence: TGCAGCGTTGGGCAGGGGTCGGACTATGGCTACACCTTC. It translates to CSVGQGSDYGYTF.

The chain recombines TRBV6-5 with TRBJ2-7, with TRBD1 matching over 8 bases. From germline, CDR1 is MNHEY and CDR2 SVGAGI. This CDR3 has 14 residues. Losses at the gene ends were 10 bases for V and 0 bases for J; bases not matched to a gene: 8. The CDR3 spells CATRGQGFSYEQYF. The CDR3 DNA sequence: TGTGCCACCCGTGGACAGGGTTTCTCCTACGAGCAGTACTTC.

The chain employs TRBV5-1 and TRBJ2-7, with 8 bases matching TRBD1. The CDR3 is 13 amino acids. Germline lookup yields CDR1 SGHRS and CDR2 YFSETQ. V lost 5 bases, J lost 3 bases, and 4 bases stayed unmatched. The CDR3 coding sequence is TGCGCCAGCAGGGTCGGACAGGGCTACGAGCAGTACTTC. This encodes CASRVGQGYEQYF.

The chain joins TRBV30 to TRBJ1-5, with 10 bases aligning to TRBD1. The ends lost 5 bases at V and 4 bases at J; junction bases unmatched: 2. The CDR3 is 13 amino acids. Germline assignment: CDR1 GTSNPN and CDR2 SVGIG (reference sequence). CDR3: CAWDRGQNQPQHF. The CDR3 DNA follows: TGTGCCTGGGACAGGGGGCAAAATCAGCCCCAGCATTTT.

This chain uses TRBV19 with TRBJ2-7, with D perhaps TRBD1 (5 bases). The CDR3 is made up of 16 amino acids. The V end was cut by 4 bases, the J end by 3 bases, with 19 bases between. CDR1 is LNHDA, CDR2 SQIVND, per germline (reference sequence). The CDR3 coding sequence is TGTGCCAGTAGTACCCTACAGGCGAACCAGCGCTACGAGCAGTACTTC. This codes for CASSTLQANQRYEQYF.

V gene TRBV27 combines with J gene TRBJ1-1; 8 bases are shared with TRBD1. The CDR3 totals 17 residues. CDR1 is MNHEY and CDR2 is SMNVEV in the germline V gene (reference sequence). J lost 4 bases, V lost 5 bases, and 15 bases had no gene match. The CDR3 region is CASSMVQGAGRGTEAFF. The CDR3 DNA follows: TGTGCCAGCAGTATGGTGCAGGGGGCGGGTCGAGGCACTGAAGCTTTCTTT.

The sample holds a few counts of this clone. This chain joins TRBV6-5 and TRBJ1-1, with TRBD1 matching over 7 bases. Germline V gene sequence: CDR1 MNHEY, CDR2 SVGAGI. After removal of 6 bases from V and 9 bases from J, the junction contained 7 bases not matched to a gene. This CDR3 has 12 residues. The CDR3 DNA reads TGTGCCAGCAGAATAGGGACAGTTAAAGCTTTCTTT. It encodes CASRIGTVKAFF.

The chain employs TRBV7-9 and TRBJ2-1; D possibly corresponds to TRBD2 (5 bases). Germline CDR1 is SEHNR and CDR2 is FQNEAQ (reference sequence). Trimming cost V 5 bases and J 12 bases, with 26 bases left between them. This CDR3 is 16 amino acids long. CDR3 coding DNA: TGTGCCAGCAGCCTCGAGGTGGCGGGTCAAAAACGAGGGCAGTTCTTC. It is translated as CASSLEVAGQKRGQFF.

In this sample, this clone turned up once. The CDR3 region is CASSPYSTDQISYNEQFF. The CDR3 DNA reads as TGTGCCAGCAGCCCCTACTCGACAGATCAAATCTCCTACAATGAGCAGTTCTTC. The chain is built from TRBV9 and TRBJ2-1, with D perhaps matching TRBD1 (5 bases). This CDR3 is built from 18 residues. Germline CDR1 is SGDLS and CDR2 is YYNGEE. The germline V and J ends were trimmed by 4 bases and 0 bases, with 20 bases remaining between them.

This clone has just a few counts. V gene TRBV2 combines with J gene TRBJ2-7, with D tentatively TRBD1 (6 bases). The CDR3 is 14 residues long. The germline V gene has CDR1 SNHLY and CDR2 FYNNEI. V lost 4 bases and J lost 2, with 12 bases in between. CDR3 amino acids: CASSVEKGAYEQYF. DNA for the CDR3: TGTGCCAGCAGTGTAGAGAAGGGGGCCTACGAGCAGTACTTC.

The V call is TRBV18, the J call TRBJ2-3, with 10 bases matching TRBD2. There are 15 residues in the CDR3. Losses at the gene ends were 2 bases for V and 3 bases for J; bases not matched to a gene: 2. Per germline, CDR1 KGHSH and CDR2 LQKENI. The DNA of the CDR3 is TGTGCCAGCTCACCAATTAGCGGGGGGACAGATACGCAGTATTTT. As protein: CASSPISGGTDTQYF.